This passage covers 29 T cell receptor beta chains from one sample sequenced in a study of T cells in Graves' hyperthyroidism and ophthalmopathy. RNA transcripts gave rise to amplified TCR beta CDR3 regions. Researchers ran a first-round RT-PCR on the TCR CDR3 using the HTBI primer set. TCRdb itself ran the multiplex PCR reads through MiXCR, one entry per CDR3 protein. This table has hundreds of thousands of distinct CDR3 sequences, roughly 15% appearing once. The sequencing input was blood. These receptors originate from a woman aged 40 to 49 with Graves' ophthalmopathy.

This clonotype appeared many times. The V call is TRBV29-1, the J call TRBJ2-5; 7 bases are shared with TRBD2. The CDR3 is made up of 14 amino acids. V was clipped by 7 bases and J by 1 base; unmatched bases: 9. Germline loops: CDR1 SQVTM, CDR2 ANQGSEA. CDR3 residues: CSGELADLQETQYF. The CDR3 DNA reads as TGCAGCGGAGAGCTAGCGGACCTCCAAGAGACCCAGTACTTC.

This clonotype was counted a few times. This chain uses TRBV28 with TRBJ2-3; 7 bases match TRBD1. With V trimmed by 4 bases and J by 2 bases, 6 bases remained unmatched. The CDR3 consists of 15 residues. Germline values: CDR1 MDHEN, CDR2 SYDVKM. CDR3 sequence (DNA): TGTGCCAGCAGTTACCGGGACAGCTTCACAGATACGCAGTATTTT. It specifies CASSYRDSFTDTQYF.

This clonotype has a count of ten or more. The V gene is TRBV4-3, the J gene TRBJ1-3, with D tentatively TRBD1 (6 bases). V was shortened by 0 bases and J by 3 bases, with 15 bases between the two germline ends. This CDR3 has 17 amino acids. CDR1 is LGHNA and CDR2 is YSLEER in the germline V gene. CDR3 region: CASSQDGAGAFGNTIYF. CDR3 sequence (DNA): TGCGCCAGCAGCCAAGATGGGGCAGGGGCTTTTGGAAACACCATATATTTT.

At least ten counts were recorded for this clonotype. The rearrangement uses TRBV7-6 and TRBJ2-7, with 9 bases that match TRBD1. The trim removed 1 base at V and 3 bases at J, leaving 7 bases unmatched. Germline assignment: CDR1 SGHVS and CDR2 FNYEAQ. The CDR3 is made up of 16 amino acids. This CDR3 reads CASSLVGQGKGYEQYF. CDR3 sequence (DNA): TGTGCCAGCAGCTTAGTAGGACAGGGGAAAGGCTACGAGCAGTACTTC.

This clonotype was recorded many times. The CDR3 region has the DNA TGTGCCAGCAGTGAAGCCCCGGGACAGGGTGCCCACGAGCAGTACTTC. It yields the protein CASSEAPGQGAHEQYF. V and J are TRBV25-1 and TRBJ2-7; 9 bases line up with TRBD1. The germline CDR1 and CDR2 sequences are MGHDK and SYGVNS. Losses at the gene ends were 2 bases for V and 5 bases for J; bases not matched to a gene: 10. There are 16 residues in the CDR3.

This clonotype was seen at least ten times. The chain carries TRBV11-3 and TRBJ2-7, with 7 bases matching TRBD1. The CDR3 contains 11 residues. Germline-derived CDR1 and CDR2 are SGHNT and YENEEA. V trimming: 5 bases; J trimming: 8 bases; junction bases outside the gene matches: 3. CDR3 in amino acids: CASSLGQKQYF. Here the CDR3 DNA reads TGTGCCAGCAGCCTGGGACAGAAGCAGTACTTC.

This clonotype was counted at least ten times. V usage is TRBV19 and J usage is TRBJ1-5, with TRBD1 matching 9 bases. Looked up from germline, CDR1 is LNHDA and CDR2 is SQIVND (reference sequence). The CDR3 sequence is 15 residues long. V shed 1 base, J shed 2 bases, and the junction held 0 bases outside the gene matches. For the CDR3, the DNA is TGTGCCAGTAGTATAGGGACAGGGGGCAATCAGCCCCAGCATTTT. Its protein is CASSIGTGGNQPQHF. Complete variable domain (other parts from reference TRBV19 and TRBJ1-5): DGGITQSPKYLFRKEGQNVTLSCEQNLNHDAMYWYRQDPGQGLRLIYYSQIVNDFQKGDIAEGYSVSREKKESFPLTVTSAQKNPTAFYLCASSIGTGGNQPQHFGDGTRLSIL.

This clonotype was found many times. Its ends do not fully match the called genes, so a read error is possible. The chain has TRBV7-2 and TRBJ2-2; D unresolved. The V gene's germline CDR1 is SGHTA and CDR2 FQGNSA. This CDR3 spans 14 amino acids. CDR3: CASSLVGNTGELFF. The CDR3 nucleotides read TGTGCCAGCAGTTTAGTGGGGAACACCGGGGAGCTGTTTTTT. The full variable domain, with the rest looked up from reference TRBV7-2 and TRBJ2-2, is GAGVSQSPSNKVTEKGKDVELRCDPISGHTALYWYRQSLGQGLEFLIYFQGNSAPDKSGLPSDRFSAERTGGSVSTLTIQRTQQEDSAVYLCASSLVGNTGELFFGEGSRLTVL.

V gene TRBV5-1 combines with J gene TRBJ1-4; D uncertain. Germline CDR1 and CDR2: SGHRS and YFSETQ. There are 13 residues in the CDR3. Trimming cost V 4 bases and J 7 bases, with 11 bases left between them. CDR3 in amino acids: CASSVGDSEKLFF. The CDR3 DNA is TGCGCCAGCAGCGTGGGAGACTCTGAAAAACTGTTTTTT.

This clonotype appeared many times. This sequence joins TRBV28 and TRBJ2-7; 12 nucleotides align to TRBD2. This CDR3 has 15 residues. Trimming cost V 4 bases and J 5 bases; bases outside gene matches: 6. The germline V gene has CDR1 MDHEN and CDR2 SYDVKM. In DNA form, the CDR3 reads TGTGCCAGCAGTTACCGACTAGCGGGAGCCCACGAGCAGTACTTC. This sequence encodes CASSYRLAGAHEQYF. The full variable domain, rest sourced from reference TRBV28 and TRBJ2-7, is DVKVTQSSRYLVKRTGEKVFLECVQDMDHENMFWYRQDPGLGLRLIYFSYDVKMKEKGDIPEGYSVSREKKERFSLILESASTNQTSMYLCASSYRLAGAHEQYFGPGTRLTVT.

This clonotype was observed many times. The chain combines TRBV7-9 with TRBJ1-2; D not certain. Per germline, CDR1 SEHNR and CDR2 FQNEAQ (reference sequence). This CDR3 has 14 amino acids. V shed 1 base and J shed 4 bases, with 10 bases lying between them. The CDR3 nucleotides are TGTGCCAGCAGCTTAGTGGGCAGTAGCTATGGCTACACCTTC. Protein product: CASSLVGSSYGYTF.

This clonotype came up a few times. V usage is TRBV14 and J usage is TRBJ2-4, with a weak D call TRBD1 (5 bases). Germline V gives CDR1 SGHDN, CDR2 FVKESK. The CDR3 is made up of 13 amino acids. Trimming left V 4 bases short and J 6 bases short, with 10 bases between. CDR3 DNA sequence: TGTGCCAGCAGCCTCGCAGGGTCAAACATTCAGTACTTC. Translation: CASSLAGSNIQYF. The full variable domain, in which reference TRBV14 and TRBJ2-4 provide the parts outside the CDR3, is EAGVTQFPSHSVIEKGQTVTLRCDPISGHDNLYWYRRVMGKEIKFLLHFVKESKQDESGMPNNRFLAERTGGTYSTLKVQPAELEDSGVYFCASSLAGSNIQYFGAGTRLSVL.

This clonotype was recorded many times. The rearrangement joins TRBV6-5 to TRBJ2-7; D is tentatively TRBD1 or TRBD2 (5 bases each). V was pared by 7 bases and J by 7 bases, with 23 bases between. This CDR3 comprises 15 residues. CDR1 is MNHEY and CDR2 is SVGAGI in the germline V gene. CDR3 region: CASNPRGVSYEEQYF. The CDR3, as DNA: TGTGCCAGCAATCCTCGAGGGGTTAGCTACGAGGAGCAGTACTTC.

This clonotype was picked up many times. The genes are TRBV5-4 and TRBJ2-7, with TRBD2 matching over 11 bases. The CDR3 contains 18 residues. Germline V lookup: CDR1 SGHNT, CDR2 YYREEE (reference sequence). V dropped 3 bases and J dropped 1; count of bases not matched to a gene: 12. CDR3 coding DNA: TGTGCCAGCAGCTCTCGGTATTTTCTAGCGGGAGGATCCTACGAGCAGTACTTC. This codes for CASSSRYFLAGGSYEQYF.

This clonotype was recorded a few times. The chain links TRBV4-2 to TRBJ1-1; D not certain. The germline CDR1 and CDR2 sequences are LGHNA and YNFKEQ. The V and J ends lost 0 bases and 5 bases respectively, with 13 bases between them. The length of the CDR3 is 15 residues. CDR3 nucleotide sequence: TGTGCCAGCAGCCAAGATCCGGCGATGGGGACTGAAGCTTTCTTT. Its translation is CASSQDPAMGTEAFF.

This clonotype was observed at least ten times. The V call is TRBV28, the J call TRBJ2-7; D may be TRBD1 (5 bases). Trimming cost V 5 bases and J 2 bases, with 13 bases left between them. CDR3 length: 14 residues. Germline V lookup: CDR1 MDHEN, CDR2 SYDVKM. CDR3 amino acids: CASSPQTATYEQYF. Here the CDR3 DNA reads TGTGCCAGCAGTCCCCAGACAGCCACCTACGAGCAGTACTTC.

V is TRBV7-9 and J is TRBJ2-7; tentative D call: TRBD1 (5 bases). The CDR3 is made up of 12 amino acids. In germline, CDR1 is SEHNR, CDR2 FQNEAQ (reference sequence). Trimming pared 1 base from V and 8 bases from J, leaving 9 bases between. The CDR3 nucleotides are TGTGCCAGCAGCTTAGGGCAGGGTCAGCAGTACTTC. This sequence encodes CASSLGQGQQYF.

The chain joins TRBV19 to TRBJ2-7; no reliable D call. This CDR3 spans 15 amino acids. Trimming left V 1 base short and J 2 bases short, with 12 bases between. CDR1 LNHDA and CDR2 SQIVND come from the germline V gene (reference sequence). This CDR3 is CASSIGPVTTYEQYF. In DNA form, the CDR3 reads TGTGCCAGTAGTATAGGACCCGTAACGACCTACGAGCAGTACTTC.

This clonotype was recorded many times. The J gene is TRBJ2-7, the V gene TRBV9; D gene ambiguous. This CDR3 region has 13 residues. Trimming stripped 0 bases from V and 3 bases from J, with 7 bases between. CDR1 is SGDLS and CDR2 is YYNGEE in the germline V gene. In DNA, the CDR3 is TGTGCCAGCAGCGTAGACGCCCTCTACGAGCAGTACTTC. This sequence encodes CASSVDALYEQYF.

This clonotype was observed many times. V and J are TRBV6-2 or TRBV6-3 and TRBJ2-7, with 7 bases matching TRBD2. Losses at the gene ends were 0 bases for V and 4 bases for J; bases not matched to a gene: 9. Germline V gives CDR1 MNHEY, CDR2 SVGEGT. This CDR3 region has 16 residues. The CDR3 coding sequence is TGTGCCAGCAGTTACTCGAGGACTAGGTGGTTGTACGAGCAGTACTTC. Translation gives CASSYSRTRWLYEQYF.

The chain links TRBV7-8 to TRBJ2-7, with TRBD2 matching 8 bases. Germline loops: CDR1 SGHVS, CDR2 FQNEAQ. V shed 7 bases and J 0 bases; nucleotides not matched to a gene: 14. The CDR3 runs 17 residues. CDR3 sequence reads: CASTSDGAGGFSYEQYF. In DNA, the CDR3 is TGTGCCAGCACCTCAGATGGTGCGGGAGGCTTCTCCTACGAGCAGTACTTC.

This chain joins TRBV27 and TRBJ2-3; D remains unclear. The CDR3 is 14 residues long. Germline CDR1 MNHEY, CDR2 SMNVEV (reference sequence). V was pared by 3 bases and J by 6 bases, with 13 bases between. The CDR3 nucleotides read TGTGCCAGCAGTTTGAACTGGCTTACGGATACGCAGTATTTT. As protein: CASSLNWLTDTQYF.

This chain uses TRBV3-1 with TRBJ1-2, with TRBD1 as a possible D gene (6 bases). V was shortened by 0 bases and J by 3 bases, with 14 bases between the two germline ends. Germline values: CDR1 LGHDT, CDR2 YNNKEL (reference sequence). CDR3 length equals 16 residues. CDR3 coding DNA: TGTGCCAGCAGCCAAGATATGGGCGGGGGCGACTATGGCTACACCTTC. This sequence encodes CASSQDMGGGDYGYTF.

At least ten counts were recorded for this clonotype. The chain recombines TRBV6-1 with TRBJ1-5; 7 nucleotides match TRBD1. V was pared by 6 bases and J by 6 bases, with 8 bases of the junction left unmatched. Germline V CDR1 and CDR2: MNHNS, SASEGT. CDR3 size: 14 residues. The DNA for the CDR3 is TGTGCCAGCAGAGGGACAGTGTCGGCTCAGCCCCAGCATTTT. Its protein product is CASRGTVSAQPQHF.

This clonotype was counted at least ten times. This rearrangement joins TRBV2 to TRBJ2-7; D may be TRBD1 (6 bases). V lost 4 bases and J lost 6, with 16 bases in between. Germline lookup yields CDR1 SNHLY and CDR2 FYNNEI. The CDR3 length is 14 residues. The CDR3: CASSVARTELEQYF. CDR3 bases: TGTGCCAGCAGTGTCGCTAGGACAGAACTCGAGCAGTACTTC.

The sample holds many counts of this clonotype. The chain is built from TRBV7-2 and TRBJ1-4; D perhaps matches TRBD1 (6 bases). V lost 5 bases to trimming and J lost 10 bases, with 11 bases between them. CDR1 SGHTA and CDR2 FQGNSA come from the germline V gene. This CDR3 has 12 amino acids. The CDR3 is CASSARGGKLFF. CDR3 nucleotides: TGTGCCAGCAGCGCCAGGGGTGGAAAACTGTTTTTT.

In the case of this clonotype: One end of the junction does not line up with germline, which may come from a read error. V usage is TRBV20-1 and J usage is TRBJ2-2; D is perhaps TRBD2 (7 bases). CDR3 length: 13 residues. Germline CDR1 reads DFQATT; CDR2 reads SNEGSKA (reference sequence). CDR3 nucleotides: TGCAGTGCTAGTGCAGGCAACACCGGGGGGCTGTTTTTC. Translated, it gives CSASAGNTGGLFF.

This clonotype was counted a few times. The chain uses TRBV4-1 and TRBJ1-2; tentatively, D is TRBD1 (5 bases). The CDR3 totals 15 residues. The germline V gene encodes CDR1 MGHRA and CDR2 YSYEKL. The V end was cut by 0 bases, the J end by 3 bases, with 11 bases between. CDR3 bases: TGCGCCAGCAGCCAAGATTCGTCAGGGTACTATGGCTACACCTTC. As protein: CASSQDSSGYYGYTF.

At least ten counts were recorded for this clonotype. The J gene is TRBJ2-7, the V gene TRBV12-3 or TRBV12-4, with TRBD2 matching 10 bases. Germline trimming cut 6 bases from V and 5 bases from J; bases unmatched to any gene: 7. The CDR3 length is 14 residues. The CDR3 sequence is CASSLTSGTHEQYF. The CDR3 DNA reads as TGTGCCAGCAGCCTTACTAGCGGGACCCACGAGCAGTACTTC.